One and the same sample provided the 22 T cell receptor beta chains below, sequenced in a study of blood T cell repertoires in COVID-19. The protocol was immunoSEQ multiplex PCR, while the TCRdb copy is restricted to in-frame clones and leaves out a portion. The repertoire has 410,000 or so clones, around 91% of them found once; the top ten carry approximately 1.5%. Source material: peripheral blood. Receptors originate from a woman in her thirties or forties with COVID-19, enrolled during active disease.

The gene calls are TRBV27 and TRBJ2-7, with no clear D. The CDR3 totals 14 residues. V dropped 5 bases and J dropped 1 base, with 12 bases sitting between them. Germline lookup yields CDR1 MNHEY and CDR2 SMNVEV (reference sequence). CDR3 in amino acids: CASSLDLYSYEQYF. The CDR3 region has the DNA TGTGCCAGCAGTCTCGACTTGTATTCCTACGAGCAGTACTTC.

V and J are TRBV9 and TRBJ1-2, with 9 bases aligning to TRBD1. Germline CDR1 SGDLS, CDR2 YYNGEE. J was trimmed by 6 bases and V by 4 bases; bases with no gene match: 13. CDR3 length: 16 residues. The CDR3 bases are TGTGCCAGCAGCTTACATCAATACAGGGGGCAGGATGGCTACACCTTC. Protein product: CASSLHQYRGQDGYTF.

The chain uses TRBV6-2 or TRBV6-3 and TRBJ2-2; the D is unclear. Trimming shortened V by 5 bases and J by 2 bases, and 9 bases separated the two germline ends. The CDR3 runs to 14 residues. Germline CDR1 is MNHEY and CDR2 is SVGEGT. As DNA, the CDR3 is TGTGCCAGCAGTCGACTCGTCAACACCGGGGAGCTGTTTTTT. It codes for CASSRLVNTGELFF.

J is TRBJ1-2 and V is TRBV7-9; 9 bases are shared with TRBD1. V lost 5 bases, J lost 5 bases, and 9 bases stayed unmatched. Germline values: CDR1 SEHNR, CDR2 FQNEAQ (reference sequence). This CDR3 contains 15 residues. This CDR3 reads CASSPGTGKLYGYTF. The CDR3 DNA sequence: TGTGCCAGCAGCCCTGGGACAGGGAAACTTTATGGCTACACCTTC.

The gene calls are TRBV12-3 or TRBV12-4 and TRBJ1-3; weak D call: TRBD1 (5 bases). CDR3 length: 13 residues. V was cut by 6 bases and J by 0 bases, with 6 bases left in between. DNA of the CDR3: TGTGCCAGCAGGACAGTCTCTGGAAACACCATATATTTT. It is translated as CASRTVSGNTIYF.

This clone has a single count. The V call is TRBV16, the J call TRBJ2-4; tentatively, D is TRBD2 (5 bases). CDR3 length equals 17 residues. Germline loops: CDR1 KGHSY, CDR2 FQNENV. Trimming stripped 4 bases from V and 0 bases from J, with 16 bases between. The CDR3 DNA is TGTGCCAGCAGCCTTGGGGAGTTCTCCCCAGCCAAAAACATTCAGTACTTC. Encoded protein: CASSLGEFSPAKNIQYF.

This chain uses TRBV30 with TRBJ1-6; 10 bases line up with TRBD1. From germline, CDR1 is GTSNPN and CDR2 SVGIG (reference sequence). The CDR3 extends over 17 amino acids. V lost 3 bases, J lost 6 bases, and 11 bases stayed unmatched. In DNA form, the CDR3 reads TGTGCCTGGAGGCTGCTTACCGGGACAGGGGTTAATTCACCCCTCCACTTT. Protein: CAWRLLTGTGVNSPLHF. The variable domain in full, completed from reference TRBV30 and TRBJ1-6, reads SQTIHQWPATLVQPVGSPLSLECTVEGTSNPNLYWYRQAAGRGLQLLFYSVGIGQISSEVPQNLSASRPQDRQFILSSKKLLLSDSGFYLCAWRLLTGTGVNSPLHFGNGTRLTVT.

The V gene is TRBV27, the J gene TRBJ2-2; tentative D call: TRBD2 (5 bases). The germline V gene encodes CDR1 MNHEY and CDR2 SMNVEV (reference sequence). CDR3 length: 15 amino acids. Trimming removed 5 bases from V and 3 bases from J, with 13 bases in between. CDR3 sequence: CASSPTAGHTGELFF. In DNA form, the CDR3 reads TGTGCCAGCAGTCCCACCGCGGGTCACACCGGGGAGCTGTTTTTT.

The V and J genes are TRBV27 and TRBJ1-2; D unclear. Trimming left V 4 bases short and J 7 bases short, with 10 bases between. This CDR3 has 12 amino acids. CDR1 is MNHEY, CDR2 SMNVEV, per germline (reference sequence). The CDR3 region is CASSSGVRGYTF. CDR3 DNA: TGTGCCAGCAGTTCCGGAGTCCGTGGCTACACCTTC.

The CDR3 DNA reads TGCGCCAGCAGCTCCGGGACTACGGAAGAGACCCAGTACTTC. Protein: CASSSGTTEETQYF. The chain joins TRBV5-1 to TRBJ2-5; the match to TRBD2 covers 7 bases. The germline CDR1 and CDR2 sequences are SGHRS and YFSETQ. J was trimmed by 3 bases and V by 3 bases; bases with no gene match: 5. This CDR3 has 14 residues.

The chain couples TRBV7-6 to TRBJ2-5, with 9 positions matching TRBD2. Germline trimming cut 2 bases from V and 5 bases from J; bases unmatched to any gene: 9. This CDR3 is built from 16 residues. Germline CDR1 reads SGHVS; CDR2 reads FNYEAQ. In nucleotides, the CDR3 is TGTGCCAGCAGCTTATTCGCGGGGGGGCCGGGGGAGACCCAGTACTTC. Translating gives CASSLFAGGPGETQYF. Supplemented by reference TRBV7-6 and TRBJ2-5, the full variable domain reads GAGVSQSPRYKVTKRGQDVALRCDPISGHVSLYWYRQALGQGPEFLTYFNYEAQQDKSGLPNDRFSAERPEGSISTLTIQRTEQRDSAMYRCASSLFAGGPGETQYFGPGTRLLVL.

The chain is built from TRBV3-1 (or the pseudogene TRBV3-2) and TRBJ1-5; the match to TRBD1 covers 8 bases. V lost 4 bases, J lost 2 bases, and 10 bases stayed unmatched. Germline-derived CDR1 and CDR2 are LGHDT and YNNKEL (reference sequence). CDR3 size: 17 residues. This chain's CDR3 is CASSPGQGRDGNQPQHF. In DNA form, the CDR3 reads TGTGCCAGCAGCCCAGGACAGGGAAGGGATGGCAATCAGCCCCAGCATTTT.

The chain couples TRBV28 to TRBJ2-1, with D perhaps matching TRBD2 (6 bases). Per germline, CDR1 MDHEN and CDR2 SYDVKM. The CDR3 length is 14 residues. Trimming took off 6 bases at V and 2 bases at J, with 11 bases between the two ends. CDR3 nucleotides: TGTGCCAGCAGCAGACTAGGGGCCTACAATGAGCAGTTCTTC. Its translation is CASSRLGAYNEQFF.

The chain is built from TRBV5-1 and TRBJ2-2, with D hard to call. This CDR3 region has 13 residues. With 4 bases removed from V and 7 bases from J, the gap between germline ends came to 11 bases. CDR1 is SGHRS, CDR2 YFSETQ, per germline. The CDR3 spells CASSEPSGGELFF. CDR3 coding DNA: TGCGCCAGCAGCGAGCCCTCGGGCGGGGAGCTGTTTTTT.

The gene calls are TRBV18 and TRBJ1-4, with a weak D call TRBD1 (6 bases). CDR1 and CDR2 (germline): KGHSH, LQKENI. The length of the CDR3 is 14 residues. V lost 8 bases and J lost 1, with 11 bases in between. As DNA, the CDR3 is TGTGCCAGCACCACAGGGTTAACTAATGAAAAACTGTTTTTT. Amino acid sequence: CASTTGLTNEKLFF.

The chain is built from TRBV5-1 and TRBJ1-1, with TRBD1 matching 9 bases. This CDR3 contains 19 residues. Looked up from germline, CDR1 is SGHRS and CDR2 is YFSETQ. V lost 4 bases and J lost 4; bases outside the gene matches: 20. The CDR3 loop is CASSVLHRQGGVIGTEAFF. The CDR3 region has the DNA TGCGCCAGCAGCGTCCTCCATCGACAGGGGGGGGTGATCGGCACTGAAGCTTTCTTT. Combining the CDR3 with reference TRBV5-1 and TRBJ1-1 gives the whole variable domain KAGVTQTPRYLIKTRGQQVTLSCSPISGHRSVSWYQQTPGQGLQFLFEYFSETQRNKGNFPGRFSGRQFSNSRSEMNVSTLELGDSALYLCASSVLHRQGGVIGTEAFFGQGTRLTVV.

On this clone itself: A far larger clone differs by one base, so this is likely a read error. V gene TRBV19 combines with J gene TRBJ2-1, with 7 nucleotides matching TRBD1. Germline V gene sequence: CDR1 LNHDA, CDR2 SQIVND (reference sequence). The J segment lost 0 bases and the V segment lost 5 bases, leaving 1 base of the junction unmatched. The CDR3 consists of 14 residues. This chain's CDR3 is CASSWDSSYNEQFF. CDR3 coding DNA: TGTGCCAGTAGTTGGGACAGCTCCTACAATGAGCAGTTCTTC. Full variable domain (rest looked up from reference TRBV19 and TRBJ2-1): DGGITQSPKYLFRKEGQNVTLSCEQNLNHDAMYWYRQDPGQGLRLIYYSQIVNDFQKGDIAEGYSVSREKKESFPLTVTSAQKNPTAFYLCASSWDSSYNEQFFGPGTRLTVL.

J is TRBJ2-3 and V is TRBV2; D ambiguous. The ends were cut back, 8 bases at V and 0 bases at J, with 3 bases in the middle. Germline V gene data show CDR1 as SNHLY and CDR2 as FYNNEI. The CDR3 covers 11 residues. This CDR3 is CASSSTDTQYF. The DNA for the CDR3 is TGTGCCAGCTCAAGCACAGATACGCAGTATTTT. The full variable domain, rest sourced from reference TRBV2 and TRBJ2-3, is EPEVTQTPSHQVTQMGQEVILRCVPISNHLYFYWYRQILGQKVEFLVSFYNNEISEKSEIFDDQFSVERPDGSNFTLKIRSTKLEDSAMYFCASSSTDTQYFGPGTRLTVL.

The rearrangement uses TRBV30 and TRBJ2-7, with 8 bases lining up with TRBD1. The CDR3 has 16 residues. CDR1 and CDR2 from the germline V gene are GTSNPN and SVGIG (reference sequence). Germline trimming cut 1 base from V and 4 bases from J; bases unmatched to any gene: 12. CDR3 region: CAWSGRQGIVGYEQYF. CDR3 sequence (DNA): TGTGCCTGGAGTGGGAGACAGGGGATAGTTGGGTACGAGCAGTACTTC.

The genes are TRBV25-1 and TRBJ1-6, with a tentative D call TRBD1 (6 bases). The V gene's germline CDR1 is MGHDK and CDR2 SYGVNS. The CDR3 loop spans 14 amino acids. V was cut by 3 bases and J by 8 bases, with 11 bases left in between. The chain's CDR3 is CASSDGQFHSPLHF. DNA for the CDR3: TGTGCCAGCAGTGATGGACAGTTCCATTCACCCCTCCACTTT.

Here the CDR3 DNA reads TGCGCCAGCAGTGAGTCTGGTAGCCAGAACACTGAAGCTTTCTTT. It is translated as CASSESGSQNTEAFF. This sequence joins TRBV10-1 and TRBJ1-1; D is uncertain. Germline V gene data show CDR1 as WNHNN and CDR2 as SYGVQD (reference sequence). There are 15 residues in the CDR3. V was cut by 0 bases and J by 1 base, with 9 bases left in between.

This clone was detected only once. CDR3 bases: TGTGCCAGTAGTAGGGAGGGAGCGGGGTTAGGCACAGATACGCAGTATTTT. It encodes CASSREGAGLGTDTQYF. The rearrangement joins TRBV19 to TRBJ2-3; 7 bases are shared with TRBD2. The CDR3 length is 17 residues. V shed 4 bases and J 1 base; nucleotides not matched to a gene: 11. CDR1 is LNHDA and CDR2 is SQIVND in the germline V gene (reference sequence).